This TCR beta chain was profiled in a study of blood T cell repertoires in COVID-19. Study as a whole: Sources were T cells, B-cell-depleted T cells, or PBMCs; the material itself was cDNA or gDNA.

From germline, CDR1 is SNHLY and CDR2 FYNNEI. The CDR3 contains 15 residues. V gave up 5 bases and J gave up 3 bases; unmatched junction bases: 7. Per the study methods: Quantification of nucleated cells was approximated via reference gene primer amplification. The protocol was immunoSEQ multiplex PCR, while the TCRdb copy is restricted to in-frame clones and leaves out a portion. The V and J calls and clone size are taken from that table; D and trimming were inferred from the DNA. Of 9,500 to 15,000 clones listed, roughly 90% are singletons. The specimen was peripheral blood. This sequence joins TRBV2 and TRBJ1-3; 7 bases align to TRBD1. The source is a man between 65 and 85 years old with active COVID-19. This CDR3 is CASSYYQGVGNTIYF. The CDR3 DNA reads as TGTGCCAGCAGTTACTACCAGGGGGTTGGAAACACCATATATTTT.